The T cell receptor beta chain described here comes from a study of T cell responses to AZD1222 COVID-19 vaccine (dated by TCRdb to the early 2020s). Some background on the complete study: AZD1222 recipients with second doses at about 4 weeks or about 12 weeks were pooled, because spike-specific TCR depth and breadth did not differ between schedules. Trial participants were enrolled into age subgroups of 18-55, 56-69 and 70-plus years, which contained approximately 150, 28 and 58 TCR-sequenced participants, respectively. TCR sequencing covered over 230 trial participants: nearly 210 given two doses of AZD1222 and 26 given two doses of MenACWY control vaccine. The investigation overall reported the following: Conclusions about previously exposed vaccinees were limited because only six AZD1222 recipients were SARS-CoV-2 seropositive at baseline. Nearly half of unique spike-specific TCRs reportedly recognized epitopes outside regions mutated in the B.1.351 and B.1.1.7 variants. CD4 TCRs associated with the vaccine covered the entire spike protein, and the dominant responses were in regions 160-218 and 743-854. In the small 56-69-year group, the increase in depth fell short of significance, most likely because of low power. Because no samples from the day 14 peak response were available, repertoires could be characterized only after the peak T cell response. Most participants were white British and females outnumbered males, and the authors suggested that clonal diversity may have been underestimated. After two AZD1222 doses, both the breadth and the depth of spike-specific TCRs were significantly higher than at day 0 and than in MenACWY recipients.

This specimen's time point label, interpreted: baseline before first vaccination. The vaccinee samples were drawn from two UK trials, COV001 and COV002, one of which was a single-blind randomized controlled phase 2/3 trial testing AZD1222 (ChAdOx1 nCoV-19) in healthy adults. Trial participant PBMC samples were collected at day 0 and day 28 after the second dose for TCRbeta chain sequencing. The CDR3 regions of human TCRbeta chains were subjected to immunosequencing. The paper's processing steps were these. Repertoire TCRs were matched against a reference library of SARS-CoV-2-specific TCRs generated with the MIRA antigen-specificity platform. Breadth was defined as the fraction of unique TCRs that were SARS-CoV-2-associated, and depth was defined as the fraction of total T cells that were SARS-CoV-2-associated. Using the MIRA data, each spike-specific TCR was assigned both to the spike region to which the TCR was reactive and to a CD4 or CD8 class. Log10-transformed breadth and depth values were compared by one-way ANOVA with Sidak's multiple comparisons tests. TCRdb provides this immuneACCESS table in a form limited to in-frame rearrangements. Some clones are lacking; in checked studies, under half of them reflect an unresolved V gene, and why the rest are absent is not known. Clone size and the V and J calls come from that table; the DNA yielded D and trimming. The sample table shows tens of thousands of clones, and under 95% are seen once. In total, the top ten clones hold under 5% of the sample.

In the case of this clone: Its recognized antigen is unknown. It has no much larger one-base neighbor in the sample; base qualities were not kept.

The CDR3 has 15 amino acids, counting the end cysteine and phenylalanine. Only the CDR3 DNA is retained, 45 bases long and in frame from the first base. V and J are trimmed by 5 bases and 4 bases, and the gene matches miss 6 bases of the junction. Reading the germline V gene gives CDR1 SGHTA and CDR2 FQGNSA. The origin of this receptor is an adult in good health. The sequencing here drew on peripheral blood, taken on day 0 of AZD1222 vaccination. The rearranged chain carries TRBV7-2 and TRBJ2-7, and 12 bases in between align with TRBD2. The DNA sequence follows: TGTGCCAGCAGCCCGTGGACTAGCGGGATGTACGAGCAGTACTTC. Translation gives CASSPWTSGMYEQYF.